This TCR beta chain was identified during a study of OX40 agonist ivuxolimab in advanced cancers. Study summary: The dose-escalation cohort had hepatocellular carcinoma, melanoma, renal cell or head and neck cancer.

TCRdb's table, derived via immunoSEQ multiplex PCR, lists solely in-frame clones and lacks some. The sample consists of fewer than 65,000 clones, around 92% of them appearing once. General study findings and limits: The average count of expanded clones was higher among CD8+ T cells than among CD4+.

Germline CDR1 and CDR2: SQVTM and ANQGSEA. The CDR3 contains 12 residues. V shed 3 bases and J shed 4 bases, with 9 bases lying between them. Comments on this clone: The antigen remains unidentified.

This sequence joins TRBV29-1 and TRBJ2-5, with no clear D. The sequences come from CD4+ or CD8+ T cells sorted from blood, collected in a trial of the OX40 agonist ivuxolimab. The source of this sequence is an adult with an advanced solid tumor such as melanoma, head and neck, liver or kidney cancer. The CDR3 region has the DNA TGCAGCGTTGACGGCGTGTTAGAGACCCAGTACTTC. This gives the protein CSVDGVLETQYF.